Sequencing of this T cell receptor beta chain was carried out in a study of T cells in Graves' hyperthyroidism and ophthalmopathy. RNA transcripts yielded amplified TCR beta CDR3 regions. A set of HTBI primers served as the primers for a first-round RT-PCR of the TCR CDR3. In TCRdb, the multiplex PCR reads were re-called with MiXCR into one record per CDR3 protein. The sample has hundreds of thousands of distinct CDR3 sequences; around 20% are singletons. This clonotype was counted at least ten times. Germline V CDR1 and CDR2: MNHEY, SMNVEV (reference sequence). V lost 8 bases to trimming and J lost 4 bases; unmatched junction nucleotides: 6. This CDR3 is built from 13 residues.

The genes are TRBV27 and TRBJ1-2; 8 bases line up with TRBD1. This clonotype was obtained from a young man with Graves' ophthalmopathy. The specimen sequenced was blood. The CDR3 region is CASGRQGSYGYTF. Written as DNA, the CDR3 is TGTGCCAGCGGCCGACAGGGGAGCTATGGCTACACCTTC.